A single T cell receptor beta chain is shown here with its context. Its antigen remains undetermined. Per-base quality was not reported, and no clone a single base away is much larger than it. These data are taken from a study of blood T cell repertoires in COVID-19 (TCRdb year 2020). In terms of the full investigation: Samples from collaborators originated in the United States, Italy and Spain and spanned both the acute and convalescent phases of COVID-19. Sample metadata almost always included a de-identified subject ID, COVID-19 status, age in years and sex. Where available, HLA class I and class II types were obtained from metadata supplied by the sample provider rather than from assay-based typing. The material from the prospective study consisted of cDNA or gDNA derived from T cells, B-cell-depleted T cells, or PBMCs. Deeply sampled blood TCRbeta repertoires from subjects exposed to, actively infected with, or recovered from COVID-19 were included in the dataset. The repertoires were made available in a free public database intended to serve as a resource for research on the immune response to SARS-CoV-2. The samples were drawn from the first 160 participants of the ongoing ImmuneRACE study and from 950 to 1,500 subjects provided by 6 global collaborators. The paper's findings and limits, for the study overall: Clinical and demographic metadata were provided uncurated, with the amount varying by source and participant.

The V and J ends are trimmed by 3 bases and 8 bases, leaving 10 bases between them. The CDR3 runs 12 amino acids, cysteine and phenylalanine included. CDR3 DNA is the only sequence kept; it has 36 bases, read in frame from the first base. The germline V gene provides CDR1 SGHTA and CDR2 FQGNSA. In the prospective study, participants were 18 to 89 years old, resided in fewer than 25 geographic areas of the United States, and were enrolled through a virtual design. Cohort assignment in the prospective study relied on participant-reported clinical history from a screening survey and a study questionnaire. Mobile phlebotomists in the prospective study collected whole blood, serum and a nasopharyngeal or oropharyngeal swab from every participant. Over a roughly 2-month period, participants in the prospective study had the option of providing additional blood draws and questionnaires. Blood samples from the prospective study were shipped frozen or at room temperature prior to DNA extraction.

TCRbeta CDR3 regions were amplified from genomic DNA by means of the immunoSEQ Assay, a bias-controlled multiplex PCR. Per the source publication's procedure: The number of nucleated cells in each sample was estimated from the amplification of reference gene primers within the assay. Sequence reads were collapsed and filtered to measure the absolute abundance of every unique TCRbeta CDR3 rearrangement. For each sample, productive Simpson clonality was calculated as the square root of Simpson's diversity index over productive rearrangements. TCRdb took over this immuneACCESS table, retaining in-frame rearrangements with V and J assigned. Such tables are incomplete; in checked studies, under half of the missing clones stem from an unresolved V gene, and the remainder is unexplained. V, J and clone size are those of that table, while D and trimming were read from the DNA. In this sample the table shows under 200,000 clones, around 82% of which occur a single time. The ten largest make up about 5% of the sample.

Material for sequencing was PBMCs or T cells enriched from blood (not recorded which). Rearrangement joined TRBV7-2 to TRBJ1-1; no D gene is confidently identified. This receptor was identified in a woman between 55 and 75 years old with acute COVID-19. The CDR3 has the sequence CASSFGGQEAFF. The DNA sequence follows: TGTGCCAGCAGCTTTGGTGGTCAGGAAGCTTTCTTT.